This note documents a single TCR beta chain sequence. Its target is not known. This sample stems from a study of T cell responses to AZD1222 COVID-19 vaccine. The study's findings and limits: Seropositive at baseline were only a handful of AZD1222 recipients. CD4 TCRs associated with vaccination spanned spike, dominating at 160-218 and 743-854. White British people made up most donors, females outnumbered males, and clonal diversity was possibly underestimated. Close to half of spike-specific TCRs reportedly recognize unmutated variant regions.

Clones were read by immunoSEQ multiplex PCR, and TCRdb kept only the in-frame ones, dropping some. The listing records around 150,000 clones. V gave up 3 bases and J gave up 1 base, with 7 bases separating them. The germline gives CDR1 SGHNT, CDR2 YYREEE (reference sequence). This CDR3 comprises 13 residues. The TCR originated in an adult in good health. Sequenced material: peripheral blood. The rearrangement links TRBV5-4 to TRBJ1-1; unclear D gene. CDR3 loop: CASSYRGNTEAFF. The CDR3 nucleotides read TGTGCCAGCAGCTACCGGGGGAACACTGAAGCTTTCTTT. Based on the CDR3 plus reference TRBV5-4 and TRBJ1-1, the full variable domain is ETGVTQSPTHLIKTRGQQVTLRCSSQSGHNTVSWYQQALGQGPQFIFQYYREEENGRGNFPPRFSGLQFPNYSSELNVNALELDDSALYLCASSYRGNTEAFFGQGTRLTVV.